Following are 10 T cell receptor beta chains from one sample sequenced in a study of shared clonotypes between healthy human individuals. Assay used: immunoSEQ multiplex PCR; TCRdb lists only in-frame clones, some missing. Of some 1 million clones in the sample, about three quarters are singletons; the top ten hold roughly 1.4%. Sequencing was carried out using memory CD4+ T cells sorted from blood. Subset here: CD45RA-negative fraction. The receptors shown here come from a man in his late teens or twenties in good health.

The chain uses TRBV5-1 and TRBJ1-3; 7 bases map to TRBD1. CDR1 SGHRS and CDR2 YFSETQ come from the germline V gene. Trimming removed 5 bases from V and 2 bases from J; junction bases left unmatched: 4. This CDR3 comprises 14 residues. The CDR3 loop is CASRNTGAGNTIYF. In DNA, the CDR3 is TGCGCCAGCAGGAACACAGGGGCTGGAAACACCATATATTTT.

This chain uses TRBV5-1 with TRBJ2-3, with D perhaps TRBD1 or TRBD2 (5 bases each). V was pared by 1 base and J by 1 base, with 10 bases between. Looked up from germline, CDR1 is SGHRS and CDR2 is YFSETQ. The CDR3 is 15 amino acids. This CDR3 reads CASSLSRGGTDTQYF. As DNA, the CDR3 is TGCGCCAGCAGCTTGTCGAGGGGTGGCACAGATACGCAGTATTTT.

To note about this clone: The junction departs from the called germline gene at one end, perhaps through a read error. The J gene is TRBJ1-2, the V gene TRBV5-5; no clear D. Looked up from germline, CDR1 is SGHKS and CDR2 is YYEKEE (reference sequence). The CDR3 covers 12 residues. In DNA, the CDR3 is TGTGCCAGCAGCTTGTGGTTAACCGGGTCCCACTTC. This codes for CASSLWLTGSHF.

This chain links TRBV10-3 with TRBJ1-1; 7 nucleotides align to TRBD1. The CDR3 is 14 amino acids. The junction had 12 bases not matched to a gene; V was cut back by 10 bases and J by 4 bases. Germline assignment: CDR1 ENHRY and CDR2 SYGVKD. DNA for the CDR3: TGTGCCACCGGACGACAGGGAATCGGCACTGAAGCTTTCTTT. Protein product: CATGRQGIGTEAFF.

The chain uses TRBV11-2 and TRBJ2-7; 11 nucleotides align to TRBD2. The CDR3 totals 14 residues. CDR1 is SGHAT and CDR2 is FQNNGV in the germline V gene. After removal of 6 bases from V and 4 bases from J, the junction contained 5 bases not matched to a gene. The CDR3 nucleotides are TGTGCCAGCAGTACTAGCGGGGGCTCTTACGAGCAGTACTTC. Its protein is CASSTSGGSYEQYF.

The genes are TRBV30 and TRBJ2-4, with D hard to call. Germline V gene sequence: CDR1 GTSNPN, CDR2 SVGIG (reference sequence). Trimming pared 4 bases from V and 6 bases from J, leaving 10 bases between. The CDR3 sequence is 12 residues long. CDR3 bases: TGTGCCTGGACTTCCTCAGGAAACATTCAGTACTTC. Residues: CAWTSSGNIQYF.

This chain joins TRBV5-1 and TRBJ2-1; tentative D call: TRBD2 (6 bases). Germline CDR1 is SGHRS and CDR2 is YFSETQ. This CDR3 is built from 15 residues. V was cut by 0 bases and J by 3 bases, with 10 bases left in between. The CDR3 sequence is CASSLASVNYNEQFF. The CDR3 region has the DNA TGCGCCAGCAGCTTGGCTAGCGTGAACTACAATGAGCAGTTCTTC.

The chain links TRBV29-1 to TRBJ2-1, with TRBD1 matching over 10 bases. Germline V CDR1 and CDR2: SQVTM, ANQGSEA. V was clipped by 8 bases and J by 5 bases; unmatched bases: 6. The CDR3 runs to 13 residues. DNA for the CDR3: TGCAGCTGGCGGGGACAGGGGAACAATGAGCAGTTCTTC. Amino acids: CSWRGQGNNEQFF.

This chain connects TRBV19 to TRBJ1-2; D may be TRBD1 (6 bases). V was clipped by 4 bases and J by 3 bases, with 21 bases between them. Germline loops: CDR1 LNHDA, CDR2 SQIVND (reference sequence). The CDR3 is 17 amino acids. The CDR3 DNA sequence: TGTGCCAGTAGTAGCCCACACGCTAGGACAGACGACTATGGCTACACCTTC. It codes for CASSSPHARTDDYGYTF.

Here the CDR3 reads CASSDRTSGAGELFF. In nucleotides, the CDR3 is TGCGCCAGCAGCGATCGGACTAGCGGAGCCGGGGAGCTGTTTTTT. This rearrangement joins TRBV5-1 to TRBJ2-2; 10 positions match TRBD2. There are 15 residues in the CDR3. Per the germline V gene, CDR1 is SGHRS and CDR2 is YFSETQ. V shed 4 bases and J 6 bases; nucleotides not matched to a gene: 6.